This T cell receptor beta chain was obtained from a study of graft-versus-host responses after intestinal transplantation. Whole-study context: All recipients got anti-thymocyte globulin induction, then tacrolimus and steroids for about 3 years.

V shed 4 bases and J 6 bases; nucleotides not matched to a gene: 4. This CDR3 has 14 residues. Germline V gives CDR1 MDHEN, CDR2 SYDVKM. A note on this clone: Its specificity is not known.

Profiling relied on immunoSEQ multiplex PCR, and the TCRdb table lists in-frame clones only, not all of them. The sample lists 55,000 to 75,000 clones; over 75% were seen once. Notes on the study in general: The marrow of recipients harbored GvH clones, and ileum or blood showed some of them first.

This sequence originates from a human donor who was the organ donor for an intestinal transplant. J is TRBJ2-1 and V is TRBV28; 9 positions match TRBD2. The sequences come from unstimulated CD4+ T cells sorted from spleen or lymph node cells, collected before transplant. CDR3 DNA sequence: TGTGCCAGCAGTTGGGGACTAGCTGGCAATGAGCAGTTCTTC. Protein sequence: CASSWGLAGNEQFF.